Here is one T cell receptor (beta chain) with its context. This specimen comes from a study of cytomegalovirus exposure and HLA in healthy donors. Germline V lookup: CDR1 SGDLS, CDR2 YYNGEE. The CDR3 is 17 residues long. The V end lost 6 bases, the J end lost 2 bases, and 23 bases lay between the germline ends. With 60 Vbeta and 13 Jbeta primers, the PCR was carried out. Using immunoSEQ multiplex PCR, the repertoire was profiled, and TCRdb retains in-frame clones only, with some absent. Here the sample spans approximately 110,000 clones, less than 75% being singletons. This chain uses TRBV9 with TRBJ2-5; D might be TRBD2 (7 bases). The origin of this receptor is a middle-aged woman in good health and CMV-seronegative. The source material was PBMCs. The CDR3 protein is CASTPQGGGAAQETQYF. The CDR3 nucleotides read TGTGCCAGCACGCCCCAGGGAGGGGGTGCGGCACAAGAGACCCAGTACTTC.